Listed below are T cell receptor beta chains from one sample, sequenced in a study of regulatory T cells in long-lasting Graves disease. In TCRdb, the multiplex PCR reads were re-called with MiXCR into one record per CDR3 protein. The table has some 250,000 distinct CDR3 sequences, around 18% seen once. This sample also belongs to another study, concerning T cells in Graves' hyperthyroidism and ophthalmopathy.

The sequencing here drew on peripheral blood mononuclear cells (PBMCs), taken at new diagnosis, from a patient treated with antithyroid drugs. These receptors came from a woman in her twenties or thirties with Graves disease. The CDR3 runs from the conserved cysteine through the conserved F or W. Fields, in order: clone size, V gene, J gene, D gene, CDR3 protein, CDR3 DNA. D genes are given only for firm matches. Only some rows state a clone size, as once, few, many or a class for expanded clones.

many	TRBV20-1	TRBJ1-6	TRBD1	CSALSDRGRNSPLHF	TGCAGTGCCCTTTCAGACAGGGGGCGAAATTCACCCCTCCACTTT
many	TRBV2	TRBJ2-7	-	CASSDSEQHEQYF	TGTGCCAGCAGTGATAGTGAGCAACATGAGCAGTACTTC
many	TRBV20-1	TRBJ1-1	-	CSAHLGPGFMNTEAFF	TGCAGTGCTCACCTTGGCCCTGGATTTATGAACACTGAAGCTTTCTTT
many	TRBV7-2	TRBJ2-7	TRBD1	CASSFLLPGQGTYEQYF	TGTGCCAGCAGCTTCCTGCTGCCGGGACAGGGGACCTACGAGCAGTACTTC
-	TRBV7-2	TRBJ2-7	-	CASSAGAWRGEQYF	TGTGCCAGCAGCGCAGGGGCTTGGAGGGGCGAGCAGTACTTC
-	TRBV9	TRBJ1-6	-	CASSVEQGLGSPLHF	TGTGCCAGCAGCGTAGAACAGGGATTGGGTTCACCCCTCCACTTT
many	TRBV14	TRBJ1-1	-	CASSRLRGDAFF	TGTGCCAGCAGCCGCCTCCGTGGGGATGCTTTCTTT
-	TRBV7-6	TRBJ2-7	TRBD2	CASSSSSGSYEQYF	TGTGCCAGCAGCTCTTCTAGCGGTTCCTACGAGCAGTACTTC
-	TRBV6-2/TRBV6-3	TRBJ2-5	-	CASSPDNAGSGETQYF	TGTGCCAGCAGTCCAGACAACGCGGGTAGTGGAGAGACCCAGTACTTC
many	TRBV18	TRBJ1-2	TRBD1	CASSPDREGYTF	TGTGCCAGCTCACCTGACAGGGAAGGCTACACCTTC
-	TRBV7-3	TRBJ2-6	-	CASSLTGSLISGANVLTF	TGTGCCAGCAGCTTGACCGGGTCCCTAATCTCTGGGGCCAACGTCCTGACTTTC
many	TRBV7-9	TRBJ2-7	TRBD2	CASSPVSTSGYEQYF	TGTGCCAGCAGCCCTGTTTCGACTAGCGGCTACGAGCAGTACTTC
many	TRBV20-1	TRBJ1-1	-	CSAFSGLAEAFF	TGCAGTGCCTTTTCCGGACTCGCTGAAGCTTTCTTT
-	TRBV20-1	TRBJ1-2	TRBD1	CSAPGTGFYGYTF	TGCAGTGCCCCCGGGACAGGGTTCTATGGCTACACCTTC
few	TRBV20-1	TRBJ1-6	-	CSATPQGSPPLHF	TGCAGTGCTACACCACAGGGTTCGCCACCCCTCCACTTT
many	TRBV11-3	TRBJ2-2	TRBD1	CASSGSFPSSTGPANTGELFF	TGTGCCAGCAGCGGCTCTTTTCCATCCTCGACAGGGCCCGCGAACACCGGGGAGCTGTTTTTT
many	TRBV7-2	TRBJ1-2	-	CASSSRLSGYGYTF	TGTGCCAGCAGCTCCCGTTTAAGCGGCTATGGCTACACCTTC
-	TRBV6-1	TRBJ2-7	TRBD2	CASRATSGRASSYEQYF	TGTGCCAGCAGGGCGACTAGCGGGAGGGCATCTTCCTACGAGCAGTACTTC
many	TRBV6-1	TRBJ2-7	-	CASFDGYEQYF	TGTGCCAGCTTCGACGGGTACGAGCAGTACTTC
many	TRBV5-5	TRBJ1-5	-	CASSPDGWPQHF	TGCGCCAGCAGCCCCGACGGTTGGCCCCAGCATTTT
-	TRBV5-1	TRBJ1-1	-	CASLGHMNTEAFF	TGCGCCAGCCTCGGACATATGAACACTGAAGCTTTCTTT
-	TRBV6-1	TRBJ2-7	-	CASSPNYRSPKGEQYF	TGTGCCAGCAGTCCTAATTACAGGTCACCGAAAGGGGAGCAGTACTTC
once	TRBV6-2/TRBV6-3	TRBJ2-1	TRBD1	CASSVAPGQGLNEQFF	TGTGCCAGCAGTGTGGCCCCGGGACAGGGGTTGAATGAGCAGTTCTTC
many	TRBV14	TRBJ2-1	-	CASSQARGVYNEQFF	TGTGCCAGCAGCCAAGCCAGGGGGGTTTACAATGAGCAGTTCTTC
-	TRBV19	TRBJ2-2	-	CASNNLTVGLNTGELFF	TGTGCCAGTAACAACTTGACAGTGGGATTGAACACCGGGGAGCTGTTTTTT
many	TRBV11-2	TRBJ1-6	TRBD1	CASRQGAFSPLHF	TGTGCCAGCAGACAGGGGGCGTTTTCACCCCTCCACTTT
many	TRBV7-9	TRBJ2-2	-	CASSDRAGNTGELFF	TGTGCTAGCAGCGATCGGGCGGGGAACACCGGGGAGCTGTTTTTT
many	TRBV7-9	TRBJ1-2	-	CASSLALPAFDYGYTF	TGTGCCAGCAGCTTAGCGCTGCCTGCCTTTGACTATGGCTACACCTTC
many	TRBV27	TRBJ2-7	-	CASSRTGIYEQYF	TGTGCCAGCAGTCGAACAGGGATCTACGAGCAGTACTTC
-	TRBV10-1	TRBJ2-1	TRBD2	CASSASGGAVNEQFF	TGCGCCAGCAGTGCTAGCGGGGGGGCAGTTAATGAGCAGTTCTTC
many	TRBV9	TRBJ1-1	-	CASSPLGGTEAFF	TGTGCCAGCAGCCCTTTAGGAGGGACTGAAGCTTTCTTT
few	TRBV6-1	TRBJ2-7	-	CASSERGAMSSYEQYF	TGTGCCAGCAGTGAAAGAGGGGCAATGAGCTCCTACGAGCAGTACTTC
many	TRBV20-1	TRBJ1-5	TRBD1	CSARAQGTKRQPQHF	TGCAGTGCTAGAGCACAGGGGACGAAAAGGCAGCCCCAGCATTTT